One TCR beta chain is described in this entry. Its specificity is not known. The entry originates in a study of shared clonotypes between healthy human individuals. Study results and caveats: When compared with the clonotypes that were shared by all four sorted-subset donors, the non-shared clonotypes turned out to have lower generation probabilities. The naive CD4 repertoires of several donors were compared, and roughly 5.1% of clonotypes were shared.

Germline loops: CDR1 SGHTS, CDR2 YDEGEE. The CDR3 length is 17 residues. Trimming removed 0 bases from V and 2 bases from J, with 15 bases in between. Naive CD8 cells were CD45RO-negative, positively selected for CCR7, excluding terminally differentiated effector memory CD45RA+ cells. Clones were read by immunoSEQ multiplex PCR, and TCRdb kept only the in-frame ones, dropping some. This sample has some 1,900,000 clones; around 96% occur once, and the top ten carry 0.9% to 1.5%. The J gene is TRBJ1-5, the V gene TRBV5-8; D perhaps matches TRBD1 (6 bases). Material for sequencing was naive CD8+ T cells sorted from blood. This receptor was obtained from a man in his late teens or twenties in good health. The CDR3 here is CASSLVWAGEGNQPQHF. Here the CDR3 DNA reads TGTGCCAGCAGCTTGGTTTGGGCAGGGGAGGGCAATCAGCCCCAGCATTTT. Full variable domain (remainder filled in from reference TRBV5-8 and TRBJ1-5): EAGVTQSPTHLIKTRGQQATLRCSPISGHTSVYWYQQALGLGLQFLLWYDEGEERNRGNFPPRFSGRQFPNYSSELNVNALELEDSALYLCASSLVWAGEGNQPQHFGDGTRLSIL.